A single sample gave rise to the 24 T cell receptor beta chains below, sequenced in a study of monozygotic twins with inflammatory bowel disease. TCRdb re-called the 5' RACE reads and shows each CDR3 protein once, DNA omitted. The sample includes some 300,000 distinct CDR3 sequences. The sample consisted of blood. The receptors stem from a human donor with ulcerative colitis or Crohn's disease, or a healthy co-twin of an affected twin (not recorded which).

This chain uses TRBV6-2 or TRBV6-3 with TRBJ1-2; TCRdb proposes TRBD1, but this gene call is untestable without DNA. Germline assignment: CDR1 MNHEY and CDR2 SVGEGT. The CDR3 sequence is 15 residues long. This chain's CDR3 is CASSSPLVRRGYYTF.

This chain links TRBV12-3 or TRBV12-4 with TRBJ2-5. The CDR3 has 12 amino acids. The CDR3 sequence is CASTVEGETQYF.

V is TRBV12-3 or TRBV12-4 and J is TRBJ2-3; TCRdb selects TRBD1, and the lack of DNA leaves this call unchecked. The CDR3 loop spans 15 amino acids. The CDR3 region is CASSLFSGTGDTQYF.

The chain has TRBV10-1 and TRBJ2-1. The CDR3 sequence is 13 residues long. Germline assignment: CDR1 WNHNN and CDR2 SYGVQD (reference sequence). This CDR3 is CASSDDYYNEQFF.

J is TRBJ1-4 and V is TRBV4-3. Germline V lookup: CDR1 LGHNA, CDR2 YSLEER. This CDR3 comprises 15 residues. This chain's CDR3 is CASSQDPPPGEKLFF.

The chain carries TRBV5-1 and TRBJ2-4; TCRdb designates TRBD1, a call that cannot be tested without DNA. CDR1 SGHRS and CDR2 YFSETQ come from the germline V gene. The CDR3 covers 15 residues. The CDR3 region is CASSLAGGTKNIQYF.

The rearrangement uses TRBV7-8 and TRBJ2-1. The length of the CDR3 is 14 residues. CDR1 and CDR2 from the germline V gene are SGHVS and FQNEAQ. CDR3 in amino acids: CASSLKGSVNEQFF.

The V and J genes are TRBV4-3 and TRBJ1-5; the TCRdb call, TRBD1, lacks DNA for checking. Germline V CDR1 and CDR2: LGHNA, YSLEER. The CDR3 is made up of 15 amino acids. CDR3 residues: CASSQDRVNRQPQHF.

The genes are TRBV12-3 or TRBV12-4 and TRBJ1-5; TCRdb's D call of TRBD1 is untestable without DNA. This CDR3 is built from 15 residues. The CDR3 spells CASSFQGKAGQPQHF.

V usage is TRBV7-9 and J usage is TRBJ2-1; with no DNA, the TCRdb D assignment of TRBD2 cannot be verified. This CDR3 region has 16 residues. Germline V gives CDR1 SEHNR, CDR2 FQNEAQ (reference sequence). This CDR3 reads CASSPTSGASYNEQFF.

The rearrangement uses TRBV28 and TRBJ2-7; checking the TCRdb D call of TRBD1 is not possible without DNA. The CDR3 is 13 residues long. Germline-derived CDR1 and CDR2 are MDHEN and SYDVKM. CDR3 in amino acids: CASTPGSSYEQYF.

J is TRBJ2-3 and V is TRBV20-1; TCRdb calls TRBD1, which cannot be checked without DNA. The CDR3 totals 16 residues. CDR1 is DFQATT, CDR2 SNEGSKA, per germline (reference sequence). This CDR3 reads CSASGGDLISTDTQYF.

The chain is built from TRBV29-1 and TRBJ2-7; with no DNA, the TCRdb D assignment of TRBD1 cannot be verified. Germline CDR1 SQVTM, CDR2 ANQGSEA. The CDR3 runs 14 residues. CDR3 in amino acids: CSVYQTGDDYEQYF.

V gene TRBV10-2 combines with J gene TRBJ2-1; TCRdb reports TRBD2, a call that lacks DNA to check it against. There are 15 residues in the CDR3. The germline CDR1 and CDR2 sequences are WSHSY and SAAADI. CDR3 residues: CASASGSISYNEQFF.

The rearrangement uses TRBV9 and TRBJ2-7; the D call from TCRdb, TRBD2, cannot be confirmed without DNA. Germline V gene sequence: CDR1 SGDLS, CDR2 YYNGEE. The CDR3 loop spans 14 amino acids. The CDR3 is CASSPRPEGYEQYF. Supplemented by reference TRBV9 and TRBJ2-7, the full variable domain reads DSGVTQTPKHLITATGQRVTLRCSPRSGDLSVYWYQQSLDQGLQFLIQYYNGEERAKGNILERFSAQQFPDLHSELNLSSLELGDSALYFCASSPRPEGYEQYFGPGTRLTVT.

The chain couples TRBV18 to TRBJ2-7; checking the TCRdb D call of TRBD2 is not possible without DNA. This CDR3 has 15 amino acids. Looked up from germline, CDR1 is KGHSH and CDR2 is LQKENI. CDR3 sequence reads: CASSKNRARDSEQYF.

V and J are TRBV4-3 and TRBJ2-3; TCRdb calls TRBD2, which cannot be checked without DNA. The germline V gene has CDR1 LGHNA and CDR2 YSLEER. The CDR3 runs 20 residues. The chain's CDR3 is CASSQIPGTSGRAGTDTQYF.

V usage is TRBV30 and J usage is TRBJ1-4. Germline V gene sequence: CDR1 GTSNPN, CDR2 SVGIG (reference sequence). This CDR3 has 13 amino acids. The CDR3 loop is CAWSGPLGEKLFF.

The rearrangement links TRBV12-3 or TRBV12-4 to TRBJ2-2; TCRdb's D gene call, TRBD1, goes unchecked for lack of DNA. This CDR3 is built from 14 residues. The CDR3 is CASSIDRGTGELFF.

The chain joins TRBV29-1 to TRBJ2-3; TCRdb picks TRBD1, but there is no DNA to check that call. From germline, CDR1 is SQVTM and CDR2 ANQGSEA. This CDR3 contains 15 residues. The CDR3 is CSVTGDPMRTDTQYF.

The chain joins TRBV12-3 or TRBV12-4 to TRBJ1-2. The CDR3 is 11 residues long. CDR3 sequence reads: CASSLFNGYTF.

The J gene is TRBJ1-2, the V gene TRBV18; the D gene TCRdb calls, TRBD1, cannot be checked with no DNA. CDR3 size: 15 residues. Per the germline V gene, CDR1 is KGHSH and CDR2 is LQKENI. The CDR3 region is CASSPDSSSFYGYTF.

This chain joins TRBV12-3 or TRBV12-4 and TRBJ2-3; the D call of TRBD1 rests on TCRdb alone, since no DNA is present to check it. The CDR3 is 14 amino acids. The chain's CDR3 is CASSSTDTGTTQYF.

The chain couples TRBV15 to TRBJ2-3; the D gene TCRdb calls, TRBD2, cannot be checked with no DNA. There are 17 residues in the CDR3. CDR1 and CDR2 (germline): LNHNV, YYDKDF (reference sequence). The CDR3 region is CATSRVSSGGIGDTQYF.